The 18 T cell receptor beta chains presented below share a single source sample, sequenced in a study of cytomegalovirus exposure and HLA in healthy donors. This PCR relied on a set of 60 Vbeta primers and 13 Jbeta primers. TCRdb's table, derived via immunoSEQ multiplex PCR, lists solely in-frame clones and lacks some. The table records roughly 120,000 clones, roughly two thirds of them present only once. Sequenced input: PBMCs. These receptor sequences come from a man aged 25-40 years in good health and CMV-seropositive.

This rearrangement joins TRBV7-2 to TRBJ1-1; D gene ambiguous. There are 14 residues in the CDR3. From germline, CDR1 is SGHTA and CDR2 FQGNSA. V shed 6 bases and J shed 4 bases, with 15 bases lying between them. The CDR3 loop is CASRWNQVRTEAFF. CDR3 bases: TGTGCCAGCAGGTGGAACCAGGTGCGCACTGAAGCTTTCTTT.

The chain has TRBV27 and TRBJ2-1, with 10 bases that match TRBD1. After removal of 1 base from V and 8 bases from J, the junction contained 2 bases not matched to a gene. The CDR3 spans 14 residues. Germline V gene sequence: CDR1 MNHEY, CDR2 SMNVEV (reference sequence). As DNA, the CDR3 is TGTGCCAGCAGTTTATGGGACAGGGGCCATGAGCAGTTCTTC. As protein: CASSLWDRGHEQFF.

This clone was counted between two and nine times. The chain combines TRBV4-3 with TRBJ2-3, with 7 nucleotides matching TRBD1. J was trimmed by 4 bases and V by 3 bases; bases with no gene match: 7. Germline V lookup: CDR1 LGHNA, CDR2 YSLEER. CDR3 length: 15 residues. The CDR3 DNA follows: TGCGCCAGCAGCCAGTTAGGGGGCCAGGCAGATACGCAGTATTTT. It is translated as CASSQLGGQADTQYF.

The chain joins TRBV7-2 to TRBJ2-7; D unclear. The V gene lost 5 bases and the J gene lost 2 bases, with 4 bases spanning the gap. The CDR3 contains 11 residues. Germline-derived CDR1 and CDR2 are SGHTA and FQGNSA. This CDR3 is CASSPAYEQYF. The CDR3 DNA sequence: TGTGCCAGCAGCCCTGCCTACGAGCAGTACTTC. Full variable domain (outside the CDR3, taken from reference TRBV7-2 and TRBJ2-7): GAGVSQSPSNKVTEKGKDVELRCDPISGHTALYWYRQSLGQGLEFLIYFQGNSAPDKSGLPSDRFSAERTGGSVSTLTIQRTQQEDSAVYLCASSPAYEQYFGPGTRLTVT.

The J gene is TRBJ2-6, the V gene TRBV29-1; 7 bases agree with TRBD2. CDR1 and CDR2 (germline): SQVTM, ANQGSEA. CDR3 length: 14 residues. The trim removed 4 bases at V and 2 bases at J, leaving 2 bases unmatched. The CDR3 coding sequence is TGCAGCGTTGGGGGAGGGCCTGGGGCCAACGTCCTGACTTTC. Amino acids: CSVGGGPGANVLTF.

This chain links TRBV12-5 with TRBJ1-1, with a weak D call TRBD1 (5 bases). Germline V CDR1 and CDR2: LGHNT, FRNRAP. Trimming cost V 1 base and J 10 bases, with 13 bases left between them. This CDR3 is built from 13 residues. The CDR3 DNA is TGTGCTAGTGGTTTGGATCGGGGAGGGGTAGCTTTCTTT. It specifies CASGLDRGGVAFF.

The rearrangement uses TRBV5-4 and TRBJ2-5, with 8 nucleotides matching TRBD1. With 2 bases clipped from V and 5 bases from J, the junction kept 8 bases outside the gene matches. The CDR3 has 15 residues. The germline gives CDR1 SGHNT, CDR2 YYREEE (reference sequence). The CDR3 loop is CASSLNQGAAETQYF. The CDR3 DNA sequence: TGTGCCAGCAGCTTAAACCAGGGGGCGGCGGAGACCCAGTACTTC.

The chain uses TRBV11-2 and TRBJ1-1; D not certain. The germline V gene encodes CDR1 SGHAT and CDR2 FQNNGV. Trimming shortened V by 3 bases and J by 11 bases, and 13 bases separated the two germline ends. The CDR3 contains 12 residues. This CDR3 is CASSFPGMAAFF. The CDR3 DNA follows: TGTGCCAGCAGCTTCCCTGGCATGGCCGCTTTCTTT.

This chain uses TRBV19 with TRBJ1-2; D unresolved. Germline V CDR1 and CDR2: LNHDA, SQIVND (reference sequence). The germline V and J ends were trimmed by 7 bases and 7 bases, with 13 bases remaining between them. This CDR3 is 12 amino acids long. In DNA, the CDR3 is TGTGCCAGTATGGGAGAGGAGCGTGGCTACACCTTC. Its translation: CASMGEERGYTF.

The rearrangement uses TRBV6-5 and TRBJ1-3; 8 nucleotides line up with TRBD1. V was pared by 3 bases and J by 2 bases, with 3 bases of the junction left unmatched. Germline V gene data show CDR1 as MNHEY and CDR2 as SVGAGI. The CDR3 contains 15 residues. CDR3 sequence (DNA): TGTGCCAGCAGTTATGACAGGGGCACTGGAAACACCATATATTTT. Protein sequence: CASSYDRGTGNTIYF.

The chain combines TRBV7-9 with TRBJ2-5; the D gene is possibly TRBD1 (6 bases). The CDR3 contains 15 residues. The V end lost 1 base, the J end lost 1 base, and 10 bases lay between the germline ends. Germline lookup yields CDR1 SEHNR and CDR2 FQNEAQ (reference sequence). The CDR3 region has the DNA TGTGCCAGCAGCTTAGTCGGCAGGGGCCAAGAGACCCAGTACTTC. Amino acids: CASSLVGRGQETQYF.

This clone was observed a few times. The genes are TRBV6-1 and TRBJ2-1; D possibly corresponds to TRBD1 (5 bases). V dropped 0 bases and J dropped 10 bases, with 10 bases sitting between them. There are 13 residues in the CDR3. The germline CDR1 and CDR2 sequences are MNHNS and SASEGT. As DNA, the CDR3 is TGTGCCAGCAGTGAAGCGCTAAGGACAGAGCAGTTCTTC. Translated, it gives CASSEALRTEQFF.

The chain uses TRBV5-1 and TRBJ1-2; 9 bases are shared with TRBD1. With V trimmed by 0 bases and J by 5 bases, 5 bases remained unmatched. This CDR3 has 15 residues. Germline assignment: CDR1 SGHRS and CDR2 YFSETQ. The CDR3 is CASSLGGTGLYGYTF. The CDR3, as DNA: TGCGCCAGCAGCTTGGGCGGGACAGGGCTTTATGGCTACACCTTC. The full variable domain, its missing parts supplied by reference TRBV5-1 and TRBJ1-2, is KAGVTQTPRYLIKTRGQQVTLSCSPISGHRSVSWYQQTPGQGLQFLFEYFSETQRNKGNFPGRFSGRQFSNSRSEMNVSTLELGDSALYLCASSLGGTGLYGYTFGSGTRLTVV.

CDR3 DNA sequence: TGTGCCAGCGGGACAGGGAACACTGAAGCTTTCTTT. Protein sequence: CASGTGNTEAFF. J is TRBJ1-1 and V is TRBV7-3; 8 nucleotides align to TRBD1. The ends lost 8 bases at V and 1 base at J; junction bases unmatched: 0. CDR1 is SGHTA and CDR2 is FQGTGA in the germline V gene. This CDR3 has 12 amino acids.

The gene calls are TRBV15 and TRBJ2-7; 9 positions match TRBD2. Germline V gene data show CDR1 as LNHNV and CDR2 as YYDKDF (reference sequence). CDR3 length: 14 amino acids. The junction had 1 base not matched to a gene; V was cut back by 1 base and J by 3 bases. CDR3 nucleotide sequence: TGTGCCACCAGCAGAGGACTAGCGGTCTACGAGCAGTACTTC. This translates into CATSRGLAVYEQYF.

The chain couples TRBV6-5 to TRBJ1-1, with TRBD1 as a possible D gene (5 bases). This CDR3 contains 16 residues. CDR1 is MNHEY and CDR2 is SVGAGI in the germline V gene. Trimming removed 0 bases from V and 4 bases from J, with 15 bases in between. In DNA form, the CDR3 reads TGTGCCAGCAGTTACTCGGCGGGGCAGTGGGGCACTGAAGCTTTCTTT. It encodes CASSYSAGQWGTEAFF.

The rearrangement joins TRBV11-3 to TRBJ2-1; 7 positions match TRBD1. With 3 bases clipped from V and 7 bases from J, the junction kept 9 bases outside the gene matches. Germline loops: CDR1 SGHNT, CDR2 YENEEA. CDR3 length equals 15 residues. The CDR3 sequence is CASSFSKGARNEQFF. In DNA form, the CDR3 reads TGTGCCAGCAGCTTCAGTAAGGGGGCTCGGAATGAGCAGTTCTTC.

The rearrangement uses TRBV29-1 and TRBJ2-5; D not certain. This CDR3 has 11 amino acids. In germline, CDR1 is SQVTM, CDR2 ANQGSEA. The V end was cut by 1 base, the J end by 5 bases, with 5 bases between. The CDR3 loop is CSVEARETQYF. The CDR3 region has the DNA TGCAGCGTTGAAGCTCGGGAGACCCAGTACTTC. The whole variable domain, filled in from reference TRBV29-1 and TRBJ2-5, reads SAVISQKPSRDICQRGTSLTIQCQVDSQVTMMFWYRQQPGQSLTLIATANQGSEATYESGFVIDKFPISRPNLTFSTLTVSNMSPEDSSIYLCSVEARETQYFGPGTRLLVL.